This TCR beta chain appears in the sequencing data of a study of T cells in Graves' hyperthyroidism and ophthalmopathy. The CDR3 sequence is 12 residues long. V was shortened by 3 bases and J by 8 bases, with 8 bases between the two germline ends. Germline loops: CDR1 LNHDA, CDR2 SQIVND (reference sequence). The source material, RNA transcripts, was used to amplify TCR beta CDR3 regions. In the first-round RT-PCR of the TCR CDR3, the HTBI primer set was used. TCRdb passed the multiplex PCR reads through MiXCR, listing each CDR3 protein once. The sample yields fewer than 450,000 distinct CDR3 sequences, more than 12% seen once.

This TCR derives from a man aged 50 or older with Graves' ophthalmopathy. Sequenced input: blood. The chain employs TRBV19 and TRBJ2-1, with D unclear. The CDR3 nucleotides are TGTGCCAGTAGTATTCCAGGCGATGAGCAGTTCTTC. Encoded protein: CASSIPGDEQFF.